The 17 T cell receptor beta chains below were found in one sample sequenced in a study of T cell responses to AZD1222 COVID-19 vaccine. The repertoire was sequenced with immunoSEQ multiplex PCR; TCRdb's copy has only in-frame clones and lacks some. The sample has 84,000 or so clones, 89% seen once. This specimen consisted of peripheral blood, obtained on day 0 of AZD1222 vaccination. These receptors all stem from an adult in good health.

The chain uses TRBV5-6 and TRBJ1-1, with 7 nucleotides matching TRBD1. Trimming took 4 bases from V and 0 from J; bases not matched to a gene: 9. The germline CDR1 and CDR2 sequences are SGHDT and YYEEEE. The CDR3 is 16 residues long. The CDR3 region is CASSETGEIVNTEAFF. CDR3 in DNA: TGTGCCAGCAGCGAAACAGGGGAGATAGTGAACACTGAAGCTTTCTTT.

This sequence joins TRBV11-2 and TRBJ2-7; D is unclear. V lost 1 base and J 2 bases, leaving 9 bases between the germline ends. Germline-derived CDR1 and CDR2 are SGHAT and FQNNGV. The CDR3 totals 14 residues. The CDR3 here is CASSLVSSTYEQYF. In DNA, the CDR3 is TGTGCCAGCAGCTTAGTCTCCAGCACCTACGAGCAGTACTTC.

The rearrangement links TRBV27 to TRBJ2-7; possibly TRBD1 for D (6 bases). The V gene's germline CDR1 is MNHEY and CDR2 SMNVEV (reference sequence). The V and J ends lost 6 bases and 0 bases respectively, with 15 bases between them. This CDR3 comprises 15 residues. CDR3 region: CASSPDRSPSYEQYF. The DNA of the CDR3 is TGTGCCAGCAGCCCCGACAGGTCCCCCTCCTACGAGCAGTACTTC.

The chain joins TRBV5-1 to TRBJ2-5; tentatively, D is TRBD2 (6 bases). The V end was cut by 4 bases, the J end by 3 bases, with 10 bases between. Germline V lookup: CDR1 SGHRS, CDR2 YFSETQ. The CDR3 sequence is 13 residues long. The CDR3 sequence: CASSGDFEETQYF. CDR3 coding DNA: TGCGCCAGCAGCGGGGACTTTGAAGAGACCCAGTACTTC.

The chain carries TRBV24-1 and TRBJ2-3; D may match TRBD1 or TRBD2 (5 bases each). V was pared by 6 bases and J by 0 bases, with 9 bases between. Per the germline V gene, CDR1 is KGHDR and CDR2 is SFDVKD. This CDR3 has 14 amino acids. The CDR3 sequence: CATSPGQSTDTQYF. CDR3 nucleotides: TGTGCCACCAGTCCGGGGCAAAGCACAGATACGCAGTATTTT.

As for this clone: Other DNA sequences in this sample translate to the same CDR3. The rearrangement uses TRBV12-3 or TRBV12-4 and TRBJ1-2; 10 bases map to TRBD1. Trimming cost V 5 bases and J 8 bases; bases outside gene matches: 2. The CDR3 spans 12 residues. The CDR3 spells CASSRDRGGYTF. In nucleotides, the CDR3 is TGTGCCAGCAGTCGGGACAGGGGAGGCTACACCTTC.

The chain links TRBV28 to TRBJ2-2; D unclear. V was trimmed by 3 bases and J by 8 bases, leaving 7 bases between them. Germline CDR1 and CDR2: MDHEN and SYDVKM. The CDR3 is 12 residues long. This CDR3 reads CASSFPAGELFF. The CDR3 coding sequence is TGTGCCAGCAGTTTTCCGGCAGGGGAGCTGTTTTTT.

The chain uses TRBV6-2 or TRBV6-3 and TRBJ2-7, with unresolved D. V lost 2 bases to trimming and J lost 2 bases, with 4 bases between them. Germline V CDR1 and CDR2: MNHEY, SVGEGT. The CDR3 totals 12 residues. The CDR3 bases are TGTGCCAGCAGTTACCCTACCTACGAGCAGTACTTC. Translating it yields CASSYPTYEQYF.

The CDR3 here is CASSALRDEQFF. In nucleotides, the CDR3 is TGTGCCAGCAGCGCCCTCCGAGATGAGCAGTTCTTC. The rearrangement joins TRBV9 to TRBJ2-1; D gene unclear. The V end lost 3 bases, the J end lost 8 bases, and 9 bases lay between the germline ends. Germline CDR1 reads SGDLS; CDR2 reads YYNGEE. The CDR3 sequence is 12 residues long.

This chain connects TRBV7-9 to TRBJ1-2, with unresolved D. Germline CDR1 SEHNR, CDR2 FQNEAQ (reference sequence). Trimming took off 11 bases at V and 8 bases at J, with 15 bases between the two ends. The CDR3 sequence is 11 residues long. The CDR3 here is CAGTRSDGYTF. For the CDR3, the DNA is TGTGCCGGAACCCGATCGGACGGCTACACCTTC.

The V and J genes are TRBV27 and TRBJ2-3; TRBD2 might be the D (7 bases). V was clipped by 2 bases and J by 7 bases, with 16 bases between them. The CDR3 extends over 15 amino acids. Germline V gene sequence: CDR1 MNHEY, CDR2 SMNVEV (reference sequence). CDR3 loop: CASSLVVGGPHTQYF. DNA of the CDR3: TGTGCCAGCAGTTTAGTGGTGGGGGGGCCACATACGCAGTATTTT.

The rearrangement joins TRBV11-2 to TRBJ1-3; D is perhaps TRBD1 (5 bases). The CDR3 length is 15 residues. Germline assignment: CDR1 SGHAT and CDR2 FQNNGV. Deletions cut 5 bases from V and 2 bases from J, with 13 bases between. The CDR3 sequence: CASSRDWGAGNTIYF. As DNA, the CDR3 is TGTGCCAGCAGCCGGGACTGGGGGGCTGGAAACACCATATATTTT.

CDR3 nucleotide sequence: TGTGCCAGCAGTTCTATGGTACGGGGGCCTCGGAATGAGCAGTTCTTC. It yields the protein CASSSMVRGPRNEQFF. The rearrangement uses TRBV27 and TRBJ2-1; tentatively, D is TRBD1 or TRBD2 (6 bases each). The CDR3 length is 16 residues. The germline gives CDR1 MNHEY, CDR2 SMNVEV (reference sequence). V was pared by 4 bases and J by 7 bases, with 20 bases between.

The gene calls are TRBV5-1 and TRBJ2-1, with D possibly matching TRBD2 (6 bases). The CDR3 has 15 amino acids. The germline V gene has CDR1 SGHRS and CDR2 YFSETQ. Trimming pared 0 bases from V and 3 bases from J, leaving 10 bases between. CDR3 protein: CASSLGQGGYNEQFF. The CDR3 coding sequence is TGCGCCAGCAGCTTGGGGCAGGGAGGCTACAATGAGCAGTTCTTC. The whole variable domain, remainder taken from reference TRBV5-1 and TRBJ2-1, is KAGVTQTPRYLIKTRGQQVTLSCSPISGHRSVSWYQQTPGQGLQFLFEYFSETQRNKGNFPGRFSGRQFSNSRSEMNVSTLELGDSALYLCASSLGQGGYNEQFFGPGTRLTVL.

This clone appeared a few times. The chain recombines TRBV7-8 with TRBJ1-4, with TRBD1 identical over 7 bases. CDR1 is SGHVS and CDR2 is FQNEAQ in the germline V gene. This CDR3 is 17 amino acids long. Trimming removed 1 base from V and 6 bases from J; junction bases left unmatched: 11. The DNA for the CDR3 is TGTGCCAGCAGCTTAGAGGCAGGGGGTGCAGCCTATGAAAAACTGTTTTTT. Translation: CASSLEAGGAAYEKLFF. The complete variable domain, with remaining parts taken from reference TRBV7-8 and TRBJ1-4, reads GAGVSQSPRYKVAKRGQDVALRCDPISGHVSLFWYQQALGQGPEFLTYFQNEAQLDKSGLPSDRFFAERPEGSVSTLKIQRTQQEDSAVYLCASSLEAGGAAYEKLFFGSGTQLSVL.

J is TRBJ1-6 and V is TRBV9; 9 bases align to TRBD1. This CDR3 contains 16 residues. Trimming at V came to 0 bases and at J to 12 bases, leaving 10 bases not matched to a gene. Germline CDR1 SGDLS, CDR2 YYNGEE. CDR3 region: CASSVAPATGGVPLHF. The CDR3 DNA reads as TGTGCCAGCAGCGTAGCCCCCGCCACAGGGGGCGTACCCCTCCACTTT. Full variable domain (outside the CDR3, taken from reference TRBV9 and TRBJ1-6): DSGVTQTPKHLITATGQRVTLRCSPRSGDLSVYWYQQSLDQGLQFLIQYYNGEERAKGNILERFSAQQFPDLHSELNLSSLELGDSALYFCASSVAPATGGVPLHFGNGTRLTVT.

Written as DNA, the CDR3 is TGTGCCAGCAGAGGGACTACCAAATTCGGAGGCTACACCTTC. Its translation is CASRGTTKFGGYTF. The chain has TRBV25-1 and TRBJ1-2; perhaps TRBD1 as D (5 bases). Trimming took 6 bases from V and 8 from J, leaving 19 bases between them. Germline assignment: CDR1 MGHDK and CDR2 SYGVNS. This CDR3 spans 14 amino acids.